This record looks at one T cell receptor beta chain sequence and its context. Antigen: not known. The PCR made use of 60 Vbeta and 13 Jbeta primers. Produced via immunoSEQ multiplex PCR; TCRdb's table is partial and in-frame only. The sample holds 85,000 to 100,000 clones; about 80% are singletons and the top ten take about 3.5%. This sample was included in a study of cytomegalovirus exposure and HLA in healthy donors. Study results and limitations: Previous analysis showed most TCR beta V segments were productive about 87% or about 30% of the time. A highly shared variant cluster was judged a likely technical artifact. Most sequenced TCRs were rare (though some public TCRs occurred in many donors).

V was clipped by 1 base and J by 3 bases; unmatched bases: 6. The CDR3 length is 16 residues. CDR1 and CDR2 (germline): KGHSH, LQKENI. The chain carries TRBV18 and TRBJ2-3; 8 bases line up with TRBD1. Sequencing was done on a sample of PBMCs. The sequence was collected from a man aged 35-49 years in good health and CMV-seronegative. CDR3 amino acids: CASSPLPGGGTDTQYF. In DNA, the CDR3 is TGTGCCAGCTCACCACTGCCAGGGGGCGGGACAGATACGCAGTATTTT.